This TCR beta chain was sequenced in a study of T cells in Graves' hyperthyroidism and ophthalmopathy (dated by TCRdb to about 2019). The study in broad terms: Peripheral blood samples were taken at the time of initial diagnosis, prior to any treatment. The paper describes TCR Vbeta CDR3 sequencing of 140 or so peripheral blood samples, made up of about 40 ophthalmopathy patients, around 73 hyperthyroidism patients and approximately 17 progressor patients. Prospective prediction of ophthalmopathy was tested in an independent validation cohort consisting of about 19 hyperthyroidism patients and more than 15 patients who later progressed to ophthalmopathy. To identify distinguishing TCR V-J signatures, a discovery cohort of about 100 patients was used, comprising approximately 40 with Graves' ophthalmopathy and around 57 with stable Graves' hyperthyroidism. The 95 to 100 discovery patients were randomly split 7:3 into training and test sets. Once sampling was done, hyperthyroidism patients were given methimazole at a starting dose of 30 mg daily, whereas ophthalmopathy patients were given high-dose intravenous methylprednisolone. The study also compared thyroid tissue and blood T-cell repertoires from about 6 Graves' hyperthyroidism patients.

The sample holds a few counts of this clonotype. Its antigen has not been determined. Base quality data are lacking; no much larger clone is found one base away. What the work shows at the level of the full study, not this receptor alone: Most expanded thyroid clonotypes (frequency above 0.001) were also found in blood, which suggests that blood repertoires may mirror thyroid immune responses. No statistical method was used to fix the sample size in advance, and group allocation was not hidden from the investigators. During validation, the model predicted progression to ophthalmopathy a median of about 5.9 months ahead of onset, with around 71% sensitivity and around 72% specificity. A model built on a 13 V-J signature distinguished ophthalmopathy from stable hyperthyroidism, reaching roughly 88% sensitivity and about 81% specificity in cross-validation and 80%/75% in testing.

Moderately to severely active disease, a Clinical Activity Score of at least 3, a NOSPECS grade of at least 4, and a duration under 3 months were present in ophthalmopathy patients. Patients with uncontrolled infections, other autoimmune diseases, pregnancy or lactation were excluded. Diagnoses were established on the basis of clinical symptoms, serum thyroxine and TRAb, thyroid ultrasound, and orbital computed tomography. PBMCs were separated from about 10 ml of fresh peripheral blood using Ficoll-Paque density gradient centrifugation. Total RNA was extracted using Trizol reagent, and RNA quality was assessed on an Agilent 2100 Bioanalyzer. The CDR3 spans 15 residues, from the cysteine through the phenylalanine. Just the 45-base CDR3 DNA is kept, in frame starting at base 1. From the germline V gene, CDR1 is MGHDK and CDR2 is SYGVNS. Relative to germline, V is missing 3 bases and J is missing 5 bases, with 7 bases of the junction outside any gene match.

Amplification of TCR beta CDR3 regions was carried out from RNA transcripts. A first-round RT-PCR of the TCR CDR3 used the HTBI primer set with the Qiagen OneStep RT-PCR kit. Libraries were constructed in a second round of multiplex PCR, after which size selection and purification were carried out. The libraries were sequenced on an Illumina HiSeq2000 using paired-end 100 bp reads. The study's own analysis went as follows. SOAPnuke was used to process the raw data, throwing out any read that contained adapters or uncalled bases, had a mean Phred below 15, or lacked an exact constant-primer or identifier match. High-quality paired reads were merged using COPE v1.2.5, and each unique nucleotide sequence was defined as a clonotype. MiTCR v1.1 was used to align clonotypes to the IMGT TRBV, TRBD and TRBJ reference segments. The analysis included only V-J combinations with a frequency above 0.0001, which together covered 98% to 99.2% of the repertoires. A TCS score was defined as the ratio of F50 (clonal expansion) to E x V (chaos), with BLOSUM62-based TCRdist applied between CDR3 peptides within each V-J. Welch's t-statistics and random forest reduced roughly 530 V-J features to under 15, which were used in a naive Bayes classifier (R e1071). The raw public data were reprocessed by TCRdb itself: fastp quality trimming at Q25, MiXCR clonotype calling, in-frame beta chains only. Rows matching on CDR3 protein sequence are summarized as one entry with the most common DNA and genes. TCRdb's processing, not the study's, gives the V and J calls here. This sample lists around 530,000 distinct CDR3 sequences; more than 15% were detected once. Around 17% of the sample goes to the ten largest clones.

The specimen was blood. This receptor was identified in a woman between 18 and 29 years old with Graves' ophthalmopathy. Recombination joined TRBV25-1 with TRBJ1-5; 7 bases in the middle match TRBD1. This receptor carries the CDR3 CASSEGGGGHQPQHF. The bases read TGTGCCAGCAGTGAGGGAGGGGGCGGTCATCAGCCCCAGCATTTT.